This T cell receptor beta chain came from a study of identical twins. The germline V gene has CDR1 LNHNV and CDR2 YYDKDF (reference sequence). The CDR3 extends over 14 amino acids. V lost 1 base, J lost 3 bases, and 8 bases lay in between. One entry per CDR3 protein, called by TCRdb with MiXCR from the 5' RACE reads. The sample lists hundreds of thousands of distinct CDR3 sequences; around 20% were seen once. This clonotype turned up a few times. This same sample was also part of a study on T cells expressing NK-cell markers. As that study records: Evidence did not settle whether expanded NKG2C+ T cell clones targeted HCMV.

Material: PBMCs. This clonotype originated in a woman aged 18-30 years in good health. This chain uses TRBV15 with TRBJ2-3, with unresolved D. The CDR3: CATSRVKATDTQYF. CDR3 nucleotide sequence: TGTGCCACCAGCAGAGTGAAGGCGACAGATACGCAGTATTTT.